The rows below give T cell receptor beta chains drawn from one sample of a study of T cells in Graves' hyperthyroidism and ophthalmopathy. TCRdb itself ran the multiplex PCR reads through MiXCR, one entry per CDR3 protein. The top ten hold approximately 5.3% of the sample, which has 350,000 to 500,000 distinct CDR3 sequences, around 13% seen once. The sequenced sample was blood. These receptors originate from a woman aged 18-29 years with Graves' hyperthyroidism. Both conserved end residues are part of each CDR3. The D gene is left open where the match is weak. Clone size is stated in some rows and not others, as once, few, many or a class when expanded.

d_call: .
v_call: TRBV11-1
j_call: TRBJ1-1
clone_size: many
cdr3_aa: CASSFEGRFEAFF
cdr3_nt: TGTGCCAGCAGCTTCGAAGGGCGATTTGAAGCTTTCTTT

d_call: TRBD2
v_call: TRBV2
j_call: TRBJ2-3
clone_size: many
cdr3_aa: CASSRGAGGDTQYF
cdr3_nt: TGTGCCAGCAGTAGAGGAGCGGGAGGAGATACGCAGTATTTT

d_call: .
v_call: TRBV19
j_call: TRBJ2-7
clone_size: .
cdr3_aa: CASSAVDDARYEQYF
cdr3_nt: TGTGCCAGTAGTGCCGTAGATGACGCACGCTACGAGCAGTACTTC

d_call: .
v_call: TRBV6-2/TRBV6-3
j_call: TRBJ2-1
clone_size: many
cdr3_aa: CASRESSYNEQFF
cdr3_nt: TGTGCCAGCCGCGAGTCCTCCTACAATGAGCAGTTCTTC

d_call: TRBD1
v_call: TRBV28
j_call: TRBJ2-1
clone_size: many
cdr3_aa: CASSLWDRDRGRNEQFF
cdr3_nt: TGTGCCAGCAGTTTATGGGACCGGGACAGGGGGCGGAATGAGCAGTTCTTC

d_call: TRBD1
v_call: TRBV13
j_call: TRBJ1-1
clone_size: many
cdr3_aa: CASRPDRGVAFF
cdr3_nt: TGTGCCAGCAGGCCGGACAGGGGGGTAGCTTTCTTT

d_call: .
v_call: TRBV18
j_call: TRBJ1-1
clone_size: many
cdr3_aa: CASSPPTVNTEAFF
cdr3_nt: TGTGCCAGCTCACCACCGACCGTTAACACTGAAGCTTTCTTT

d_call: .
v_call: TRBV30
j_call: TRBJ1-5
clone_size: many
cdr3_aa: CAWGGAGNQPQHF
cdr3_nt: TGTGCCTGGGGGGGTGCGGGGAATCAGCCCCAGCATTTT

d_call: TRBD2
v_call: TRBV10-3
j_call: TRBJ2-7
clone_size: many
cdr3_aa: CAIKAGTSDEQYF
cdr3_nt: TGTGCCATCAAAGCCGGGACTAGCGACGAGCAGTACTTC

d_call: .
v_call: TRBV4-1
j_call: TRBJ1-2
clone_size: many
cdr3_aa: CASSQEYRDYGYTF
cdr3_nt: TGCGCCAGCAGCCAGGAGTACAGAGACTATGGCTACACCTTC

d_call: TRBD1
v_call: TRBV6-1
j_call: TRBJ2-1
clone_size: many
cdr3_aa: CASSDSGTANYNEQFF
cdr3_nt: TGTGCCAGCAGTGACTCCGGGACAGCAAATTACAATGAGCAGTTCTTC

d_call: .
v_call: TRBV29-1
j_call: TRBJ2-7
clone_size: many
cdr3_aa: CSTSEGFEQYF
cdr3_nt: TGCAGCACATCAGAGGGGTTTGAGCAGTACTTC

d_call: .
v_call: TRBV28
j_call: TRBJ2-1
clone_size: many
cdr3_aa: CASRKGGSYNEQFF
cdr3_nt: TGTGCCAGCAGAAAAGGGGGCTCCTACAATGAGCAGTTCTTC

d_call: .
v_call: TRBV7-8
j_call: TRBJ1-2
clone_size: many
cdr3_aa: CASGAGDGYGYTF
cdr3_nt: TGTGCCTCCGGGGCAGGAGATGGCTATGGCTACACCTTC

d_call: TRBD1
v_call: TRBV7-8
j_call: TRBJ2-1
clone_size: many
cdr3_aa: CASSLRAGGLGSSNNEQFF
cdr3_nt: TGTGCCAGCAGCTTAAGGGCAGGGGGCTTGGGCAGCTCCAACAATGAGCAGTTCTTC

d_call: .
v_call: TRBV18
j_call: TRBJ1-2
clone_size: many
cdr3_aa: CASSPATQNYGYTF
cdr3_nt: TGTGCCAGCTCTCCTGCGACACAGAACTATGGCTACACCTTC

d_call: .
v_call: TRBV6-1
j_call: TRBJ1-3
clone_size: .
cdr3_aa: CASSLGGRLSGNTIYF
cdr3_nt: TGTGCCAGCAGCCTAGGGGGAAGATTGAGTGGAAACACCATATATTTT

d_call: .
v_call: TRBV28
j_call: TRBJ1-3
clone_size: many
cdr3_aa: CASSLGGISSGNTIYF
cdr3_nt: TGTGCCAGCAGTTTAGGGGGGATCAGCTCTGGAAACACCATATATTTT

d_call: .
v_call: TRBV6-1
j_call: TRBJ1-5
clone_size: few
cdr3_aa: CASGADQPQHF
cdr3_nt: TGTGCCAGCGGGGCGGATCAGCCCCAGCATTTT

d_call: .
v_call: TRBV20-1
j_call: TRBJ1-1
clone_size: many
cdr3_aa: CSASPSRTENTEAFF
cdr3_nt: TGCAGTGCGAGTCCTTCTAGGACAGAGAACACTGAAGCTTTCTTT

d_call: .
v_call: TRBV3-1
j_call: TRBJ2-2
clone_size: many
cdr3_aa: CASSQRTVPSTGELFF
cdr3_nt: TGTGCCAGCAGCCAAAGGACAGTCCCGAGCACCGGGGAGCTGTTTTTT

d_call: TRBD2
v_call: TRBV4-3
j_call: TRBJ2-1
clone_size: few
cdr3_aa: CASSLRRAGGYNEQFF
cdr3_nt: TGCGCCAGCAGCCTTCGAAGGGCGGGAGGCTACAATGAGCAGTTCTTC

d_call: .
v_call: TRBV11-1
j_call: TRBJ2-7
clone_size: few
cdr3_aa: CASCLRGHNSYEQYF
cdr3_nt: TGTGCCAGCTGCTTAAGGGGACATAACTCTTACGAGCAGTACTTC

d_call: .
v_call: TRBV7-2
j_call: TRBJ2-5
clone_size: many
cdr3_aa: CASSTKPGQQETQYF
cdr3_nt: TGTGCCAGCAGCACGAAGCCGGGACAACAGGAGACCCAGTACTTC

d_call: TRBD2
v_call: TRBV13
j_call: TRBJ2-3
clone_size: many
cdr3_aa: CASSLLGGSGTDTQYF
cdr3_nt: TGTGCCAGCAGCTTACTCGGCGGGAGTGGTACAGATACGCAGTATTTT

d_call: TRBD2
v_call: TRBV19
j_call: TRBJ2-1
clone_size: few
cdr3_aa: CASSILAGDHNEQFF
cdr3_nt: TGTGCCAGTAGTATCCTAGCGGGAGACCACAATGAGCAGTTCTTC

d_call: .
v_call: TRBV30
j_call: TRBJ1-5
clone_size: many
cdr3_aa: CAWSTRLNQPQHF
cdr3_nt: TGTGCCTGGAGTACCAGGCTCAATCAGCCCCAGCATTTT

d_call: .
v_call: TRBV14
j_call: TRBJ2-7
clone_size: few
cdr3_aa: CASSPQPLAEQYF
cdr3_nt: TGTGCCAGCAGCCCCCAGCCGCTCGCCGAGCAGTACTTC

d_call: TRBD1
v_call: TRBV28
j_call: TRBJ1-5
clone_size: .
cdr3_aa: CASSRPRDRGGNQPQHF
cdr3_nt: TGTGCCAGCAGCCGCCCGAGAGACAGGGGCGGGAATCAGCCCCAGCATTTT

d_call: .
v_call: TRBV9
j_call: TRBJ1-6
clone_size: .
cdr3_aa: CASSVLGNSPLHF
cdr3_nt: TGTGCCAGCAGCGTTTTAGGGAATTCACCCCTCCACTTT